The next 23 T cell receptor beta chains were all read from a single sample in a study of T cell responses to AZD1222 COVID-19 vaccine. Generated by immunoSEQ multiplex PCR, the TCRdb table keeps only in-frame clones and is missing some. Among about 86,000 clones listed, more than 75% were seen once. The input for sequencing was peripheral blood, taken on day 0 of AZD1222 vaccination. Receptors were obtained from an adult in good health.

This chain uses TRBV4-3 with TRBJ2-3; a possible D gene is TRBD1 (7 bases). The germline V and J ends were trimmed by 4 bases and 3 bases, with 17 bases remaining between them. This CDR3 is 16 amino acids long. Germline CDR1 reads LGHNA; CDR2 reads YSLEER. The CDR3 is CASSPQGTAGTDTQYF. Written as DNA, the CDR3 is TGCGCCAGCAGCCCACAGGGGACAGCGGGTACAGATACGCAGTATTTT.

In nucleotides, the CDR3 is TGTGCCAGCAGTCAGGGGATCAGTGAGCAGTTCTTC. This encodes CASSQGISEQFF. The rearrangement joins TRBV28 to TRBJ2-1; a possible D gene is TRBD1 (6 bases). This CDR3 has 12 amino acids. CDR1 is MDHEN, CDR2 SYDVKM, per germline. The V and J ends lost 5 bases and 9 bases respectively, with 11 bases between them.

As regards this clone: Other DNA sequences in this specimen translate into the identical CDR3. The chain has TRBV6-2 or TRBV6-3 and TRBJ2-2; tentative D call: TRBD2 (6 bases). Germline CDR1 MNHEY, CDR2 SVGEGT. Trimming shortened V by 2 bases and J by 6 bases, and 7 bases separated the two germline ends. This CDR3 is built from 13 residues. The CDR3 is CASSYGGAGELFF. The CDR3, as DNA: TGTGCCAGCAGTTACGGAGGGGCCGGGGAGCTGTTTTTT.

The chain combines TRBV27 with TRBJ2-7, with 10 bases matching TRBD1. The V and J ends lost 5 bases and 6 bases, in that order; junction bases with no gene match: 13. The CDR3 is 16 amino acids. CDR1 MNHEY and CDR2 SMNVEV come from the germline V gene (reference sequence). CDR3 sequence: CASSPSRGQGFTEQYF. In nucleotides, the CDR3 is TGTGCCAGCAGTCCGAGTAGGGGACAGGGGTTTACCGAGCAGTACTTC.

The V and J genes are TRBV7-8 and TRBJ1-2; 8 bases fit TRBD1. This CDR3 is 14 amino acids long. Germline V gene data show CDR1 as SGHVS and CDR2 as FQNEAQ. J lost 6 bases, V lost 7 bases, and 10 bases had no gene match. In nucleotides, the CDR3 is TGTGCCAGCAATATTGACAGGGGCGCCAATGGCTACACCTTC. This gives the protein CASNIDRGANGYTF.

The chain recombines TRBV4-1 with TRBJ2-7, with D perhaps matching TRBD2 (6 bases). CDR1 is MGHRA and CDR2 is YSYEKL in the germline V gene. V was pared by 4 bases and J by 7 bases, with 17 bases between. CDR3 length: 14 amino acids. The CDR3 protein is CASSRPTRSLEQYF. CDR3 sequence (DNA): TGCGCCAGCAGCCGTCCGACTAGGTCCCTTGAGCAGTACTTC.

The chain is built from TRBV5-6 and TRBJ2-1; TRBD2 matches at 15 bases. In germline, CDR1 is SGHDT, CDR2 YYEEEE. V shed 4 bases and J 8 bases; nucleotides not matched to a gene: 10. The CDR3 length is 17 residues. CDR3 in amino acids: CASSPSWTSGRVYEQFF. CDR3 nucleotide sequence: TGTGCCAGCAGCCCCTCCTGGACTAGCGGGAGGGTGTATGAGCAGTTCTTC.

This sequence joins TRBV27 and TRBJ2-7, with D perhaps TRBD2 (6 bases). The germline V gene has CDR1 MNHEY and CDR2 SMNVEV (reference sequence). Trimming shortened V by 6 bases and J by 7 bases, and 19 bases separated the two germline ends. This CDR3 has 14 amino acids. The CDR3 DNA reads TGTGCCAGCAGGACCCGGGACTCCAAGGGGGAGCAGTACTTC. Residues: CASRTRDSKGEQYF.

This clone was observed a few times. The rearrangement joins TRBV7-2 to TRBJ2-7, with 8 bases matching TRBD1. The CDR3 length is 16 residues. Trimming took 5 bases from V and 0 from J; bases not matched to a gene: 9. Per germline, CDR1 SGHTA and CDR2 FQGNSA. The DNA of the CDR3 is TGTGCCAGCAGCCTCCAGGTCGGGACAGGCTCCTACGAGCAGTACTTC. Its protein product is CASSLQVGTGSYEQYF.

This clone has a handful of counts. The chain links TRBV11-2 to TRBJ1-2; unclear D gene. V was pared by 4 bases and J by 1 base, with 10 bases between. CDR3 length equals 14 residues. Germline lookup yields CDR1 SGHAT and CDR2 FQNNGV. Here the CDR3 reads CASSSGRNNYGYTF. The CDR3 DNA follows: TGTGCCAGCAGCTCCGGGAGGAATAACTATGGCTACACCTTC. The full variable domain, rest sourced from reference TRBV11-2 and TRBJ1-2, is EAGVAQSPRYKIIEKRQSVAFWCNPISGHATLYWYQQILGQGPKLLIQFQNNGVVDDSQLPKDRFSAERLKGVDSTLKIQPAKLEDSAVYLCASSSGRNNYGYTFGSGTRLTVV.

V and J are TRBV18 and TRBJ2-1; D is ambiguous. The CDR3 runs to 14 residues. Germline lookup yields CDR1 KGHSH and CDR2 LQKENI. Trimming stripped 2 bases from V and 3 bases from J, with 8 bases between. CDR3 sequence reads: CASSPGERYNEQFF. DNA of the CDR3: TGTGCCAGCTCACCAGGAGAGCGCTACAATGAGCAGTTCTTC.

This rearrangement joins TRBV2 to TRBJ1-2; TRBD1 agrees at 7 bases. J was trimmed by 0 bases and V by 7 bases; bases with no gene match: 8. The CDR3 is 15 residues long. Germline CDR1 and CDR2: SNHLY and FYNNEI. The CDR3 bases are TGTGCCAGCACCCCACGGGACAGAGCTAACTATGGCTACACCTTC. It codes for CASTPRDRANYGYTF.

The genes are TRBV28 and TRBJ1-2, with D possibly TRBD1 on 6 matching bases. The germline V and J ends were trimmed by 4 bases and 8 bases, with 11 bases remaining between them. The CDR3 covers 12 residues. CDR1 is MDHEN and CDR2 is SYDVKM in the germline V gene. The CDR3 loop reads CASSSTDRGYTF. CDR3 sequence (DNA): TGTGCCAGCAGTTCGACCGACAGGGGCTACACCTTC.

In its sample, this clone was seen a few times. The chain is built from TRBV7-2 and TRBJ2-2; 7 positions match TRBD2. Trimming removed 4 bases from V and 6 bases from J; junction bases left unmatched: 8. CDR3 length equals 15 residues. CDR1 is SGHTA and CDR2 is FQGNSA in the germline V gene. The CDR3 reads CASSWEGAGAGELFF. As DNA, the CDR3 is TGTGCCAGCAGCTGGGAAGGTGCGGGGGCCGGGGAGCTGTTTTTT.

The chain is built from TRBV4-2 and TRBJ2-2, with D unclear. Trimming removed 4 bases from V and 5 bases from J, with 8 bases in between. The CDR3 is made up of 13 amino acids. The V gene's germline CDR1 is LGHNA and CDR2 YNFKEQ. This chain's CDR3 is CASSPRRTGELFF. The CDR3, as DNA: TGTGCCAGCAGCCCCCGACGGACCGGGGAGCTGTTTTTT.

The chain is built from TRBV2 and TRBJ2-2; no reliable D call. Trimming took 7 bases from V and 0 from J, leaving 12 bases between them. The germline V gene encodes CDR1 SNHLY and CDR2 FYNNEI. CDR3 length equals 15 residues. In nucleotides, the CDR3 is TGTGCCAGCACTGGCGGCCTGGCGAACACCGGGGAGCTGTTTTTT. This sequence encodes CASTGGLANTGELFF.

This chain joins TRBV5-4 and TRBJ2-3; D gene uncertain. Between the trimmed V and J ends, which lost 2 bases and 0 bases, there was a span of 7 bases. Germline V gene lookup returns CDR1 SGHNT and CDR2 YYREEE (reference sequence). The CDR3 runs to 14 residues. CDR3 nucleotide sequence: TGTGCCAGCAGCTTTCGACTTAGCACAGATACGCAGTATTTT. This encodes CASSFRLSTDTQYF.

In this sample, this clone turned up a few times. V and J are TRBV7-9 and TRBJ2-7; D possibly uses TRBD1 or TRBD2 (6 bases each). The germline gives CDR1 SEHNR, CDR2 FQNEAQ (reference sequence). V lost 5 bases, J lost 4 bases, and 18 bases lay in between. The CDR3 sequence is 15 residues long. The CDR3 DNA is TGTGCCAGCAGCCCGAAGGGGGGAGTGCAGTACGAGCAGTACTTC. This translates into CASSPKGGVQYEQYF. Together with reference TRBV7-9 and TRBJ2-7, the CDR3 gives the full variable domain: DTGVSQNPRHKITKRGQNVTFRCDPISEHNRLYWYRQTLGQGPEFLTYFQNEAQLEKSRLLSDRFSAERPKGSFSTLEIQRTEQGDSAMYLCASSPKGGVQYEQYFGPGTRLTVT.

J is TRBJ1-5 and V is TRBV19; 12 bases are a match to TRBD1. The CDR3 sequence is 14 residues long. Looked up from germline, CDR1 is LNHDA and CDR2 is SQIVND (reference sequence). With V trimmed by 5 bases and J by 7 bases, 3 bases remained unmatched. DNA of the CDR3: TGTGCCAGTAGTGGGACAGGGGGCGGGCAGCCCCAGCATTTT. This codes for CASSGTGGGQPQHF.

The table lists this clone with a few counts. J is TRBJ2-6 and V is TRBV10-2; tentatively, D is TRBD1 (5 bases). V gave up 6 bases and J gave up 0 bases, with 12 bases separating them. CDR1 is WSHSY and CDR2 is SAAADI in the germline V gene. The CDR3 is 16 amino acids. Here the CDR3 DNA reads TGCGCCAGCAGAGAGACAGTGATCTCTGGGGCCAACGTCCTGACTTTC. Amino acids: CASRETVISGANVLTF.

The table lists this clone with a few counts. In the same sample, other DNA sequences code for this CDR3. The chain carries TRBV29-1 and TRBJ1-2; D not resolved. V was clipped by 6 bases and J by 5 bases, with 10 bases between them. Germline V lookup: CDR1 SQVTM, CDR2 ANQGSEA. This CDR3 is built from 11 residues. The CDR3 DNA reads TGCAGCGTAGGTTCTGAGTATGGCTACACCTTC. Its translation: CSVGSEYGYTF.

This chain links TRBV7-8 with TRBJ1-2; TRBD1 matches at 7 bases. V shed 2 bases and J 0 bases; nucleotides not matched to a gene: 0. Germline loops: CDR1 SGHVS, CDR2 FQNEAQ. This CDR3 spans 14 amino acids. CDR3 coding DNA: TGTGCCAGCAGCTTACAGGGGGCTAACTATGGCTACACCTTC. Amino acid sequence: CASSLQGANYGYTF.

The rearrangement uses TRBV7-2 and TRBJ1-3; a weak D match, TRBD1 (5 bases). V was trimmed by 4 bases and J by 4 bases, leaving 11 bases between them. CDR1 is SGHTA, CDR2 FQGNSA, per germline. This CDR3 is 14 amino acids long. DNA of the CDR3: TGTGCCAGCAGCTCCCGCAGGGAAGGAAACACCATATATTTT. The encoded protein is CASSSRREGNTIYF. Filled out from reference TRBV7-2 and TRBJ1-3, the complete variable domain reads GAGVSQSPSNKVTEKGKDVELRCDPISGHTALYWYRQSLGQGLEFLIYFQGNSAPDKSGLPSDRFSAERTGGSVSTLTIQRTQQEDSAVYLCASSSRREGNTIYFGEGSWLTVV.